Following are 14 T cell receptor beta chains from one sample sequenced in a study of blood T cell repertoires in COVID-19. Repertoires were generated with immunoSEQ multiplex PCR, while TCRdb's copy carries only in-frame clones and drops some. Among around 170,000 clones listed, roughly 80% were seen once. Sequences were obtained from PBMCs or T cells enriched from blood (not recorded which). All receptors derive from a woman aged 50 to 65 who had recovered from COVID-19.

This rearrangement joins TRBV28 to TRBJ2-3; perhaps TRBD2 as D (7 bases). The V gene lost 4 bases and the J gene lost 5 bases, with 16 bases spanning the gap. Germline-derived CDR1 and CDR2 are MDHEN and SYDVKM. The length of the CDR3 is 15 residues. In DNA, the CDR3 is TGTGCCAGCAGTTCAGGGGCATGGGAGGGAGATACGCAGTATTTT. It specifies CASSSGAWEGDTQYF.

V usage is TRBV19 and J usage is TRBJ2-1; 9 bases line up with TRBD2. Per the germline V gene, CDR1 is LNHDA and CDR2 is SQIVND (reference sequence). The CDR3 contains 14 residues. V dropped 4 bases and J dropped 8; count of bases not matched to a gene: 6. This CDR3 is CASSRPSGAYEQFF. CDR3 sequence (DNA): TGTGCCAGTAGTAGGCCTAGCGGGGCCTATGAGCAGTTCTTC.

The chain combines TRBV7-2 with TRBJ2-5; 8 bases are shared with TRBD1. CDR1 and CDR2 from the germline V gene are SGHTA and FQGNSA. After removal of 5 bases from V and 6 bases from J, the junction contained 8 bases not matched to a gene. The CDR3 has 14 amino acids. The CDR3 loop is CASSQEDRAKTQYF. In DNA form, the CDR3 reads TGTGCCAGCAGCCAAGAGGACAGGGCGAAGACCCAGTACTTC.

V usage is TRBV2 and J usage is TRBJ2-1; 7 positions match TRBD1. V lost 6 bases to trimming and J lost 7 bases; unmatched junction nucleotides: 0. The CDR3 sequence is 11 residues long. Germline V gene lookup returns CDR1 SNHLY and CDR2 FYNNEI. CDR3 protein: CASRQGNEQFF. CDR3 DNA sequence: TGTGCCAGCAGACAGGGGAATGAGCAGTTCTTC.

The rearrangement joins TRBV6-4 to TRBJ2-1; D is perhaps TRBD2 (6 bases). The CDR3 loop spans 13 amino acids. CDR1 and CDR2 (germline): MRHNA, SNTAGT. V lost 3 bases and J 8 bases, leaving 11 bases between the germline ends. The DNA for the CDR3 is TGTGCCAGCAGTGAGACTAGTTTCGATGAGCAGTTCTTC. Protein: CASSETSFDEQFF.

The chain recombines TRBV27 with TRBJ2-3; 7 positions agree with TRBD1. The CDR3 length is 17 residues. Germline V gene lookup returns CDR1 MNHEY and CDR2 SMNVEV (reference sequence). Trimming removed 5 bases from V and 2 bases from J; junction bases left unmatched: 13. CDR3 amino acids: CASSLTDRAWSTDTQYF. CDR3 DNA sequence: TGTGCCAGCAGTCTTACCGACAGGGCTTGGTCCACAGATACGCAGTATTTT.

V is TRBV16 and J is TRBJ1-2, with TRBD1 identical over 11 bases. The CDR3 spans 15 residues. Germline CDR1 and CDR2: KGHSY and FQNENV. V was clipped by 1 base and J by 4 bases; unmatched bases: 2. For the CDR3, the DNA is TGTGCCAGCAGCCAATACGGGACAGGGGGCTATGGCTACACCTTC. It is translated as CASSQYGTGGYGYTF.

This chain uses TRBV5-1 with TRBJ2-3; the D gene is possibly TRBD2 (5 bases). Germline assignment: CDR1 SGHRS and CDR2 YFSETQ. The V gene lost 4 bases and the J gene lost 2 bases, with 8 bases spanning the gap. This CDR3 comprises 13 residues. The CDR3: CASSRTDTDTQYF. Written as DNA, the CDR3 is TGCGCCAGCAGCAGGACTGACACAGATACGCAGTATTTT.

This rearrangement joins TRBV5-4 to TRBJ2-1; 8 bases align to TRBD2. The J segment lost 6 bases and the V segment lost 0 bases, leaving 5 bases of the junction unmatched. The CDR3 is made up of 15 amino acids. Germline CDR1 reads SGHNT; CDR2 reads YYREEE (reference sequence). CDR3 bases: TGTGCCAGCAGCTTGGAGGCTAGCGGGCCCAATGAGCAGTTCTTC. It yields the protein CASSLEASGPNEQFF. The full variable domain, rest sourced from reference TRBV5-4 and TRBJ2-1, is ETGVTQSPTHLIKTRGQQVTLRCSSQSGHNTVSWYQQALGQGPQFIFQYYREEENGRGNFPPRFSGLQFPNYSSELNVNALELDDSALYLCASSLEASGPNEQFFGPGTRLTVL.

The chain couples TRBV5-6 to TRBJ2-5, with TRBD2 matching 8 bases. Trimming at V came to 1 base and at J to 2 bases, leaving 10 bases not matched to a gene. This CDR3 comprises 17 residues. Per germline, CDR1 SGHDT and CDR2 YYEEEE. CDR3 sequence: CASSLSSGWGRQETQYF. The DNA of the CDR3 is TGTGCCAGCAGCTTGTCTAGCGGGTGGGGAAGGCAAGAGACCCAGTACTTC. The whole variable domain, remainder taken from reference TRBV5-6 and TRBJ2-5, is DAGVTQSPTHLIKTRGQQVTLRCSPKSGHDTVSWYQQALGQGPQFIFQYYEEEERQRGNFPDRFSGHQFPNYSSELNVNALLLGDSALYLCASSLSSGWGRQETQYFGPGTRLLVL.

The CDR3 here is CASTGTSGNTYEQYF. The CDR3 nucleotides read TGTGCCAGCACGGGGACTAGCGGAAATACCTACGAGCAGTACTTC. The chain employs TRBV28 and TRBJ2-7; 11 bases map to TRBD2. There are 15 residues in the CDR3. Per the germline V gene, CDR1 is MDHEN and CDR2 is SYDVKM. V shed 7 bases and J 2 bases; nucleotides not matched to a gene: 7.

This clone was detected many times. The chain couples TRBV19 to TRBJ2-2; TRBD1 matches at 7 bases. Germline V gene sequence: CDR1 LNHDA, CDR2 SQIVND (reference sequence). V gave up 7 bases and J gave up 5 bases; unmatched junction bases: 13. The CDR3 sequence is 16 residues long. CDR3 region: CASMRINRGVTGELFF. In nucleotides, the CDR3 is TGTGCCAGTATGAGGATCAACAGGGGTGTTACCGGGGAGCTGTTTTTT.

This clone was detected once. The chain uses TRBV5-3 and TRBJ2-1; 8 bases fit TRBD2. TRBV5-3 qualifies as an ORF whose function is uncertain. V shed 1 base, J shed 0 bases, and the junction held 0 bases outside the gene matches. The CDR3 spans 15 residues. The CDR3 spells CARSLSGSSYNEQFF. The CDR3 bases are TGTGCCAGAAGCTTGAGCGGGAGCTCCTACAATGAGCAGTTCTTC.

This clone was observed a handful of times. V is TRBV6-1 and J is TRBJ1-5; no definite D call. Germline loops: CDR1 MNHNS, CDR2 SASEGT. V was cut by 4 bases and J by 0 bases, with 16 bases left in between. CDR3 length equals 17 residues. This chain's CDR3 is CASSGLSDTHSNQPQHF. CDR3 DNA: TGTGCCAGCAGTGGTCTATCTGACACCCATAGCAATCAGCCCCAGCATTTT.